This T cell receptor beta chain was retrieved from a study of T cells in narcolepsy. Turning to this clone: Its antigen remains unknown.

Trimming left V 2 bases short and J 2 bases short, with 9 bases between. Looked up from germline, CDR1 is LNHDA and CDR2 is SQIVND (reference sequence). The CDR3 consists of 14 residues. Study conclusions and caveats: Blood of same and different patients, but not healthy controls, reportedly held recurring autoreactive clonotypes. No autoreactive T cell clone sequences appeared in some memory CD4+ repertoires.

Repertoires were generated with immunoSEQ multiplex PCR, while TCRdb's copy carries only in-frame clones and drops some. Among 20,000 to 30,000 clones listed, over 75% were seen once. Sequenced sample: memory (CD45RA-) CD4+ T cells from blood. This rearrangement joins TRBV19 to TRBJ1-2, with D unclear. The receptor was derived from a human donor in good health. The CDR3 region is CASSIYSGNYGYTF. CDR3 in DNA: TGTGCCAGTAGTATATATTCGGGGAACTATGGCTACACCTTC.